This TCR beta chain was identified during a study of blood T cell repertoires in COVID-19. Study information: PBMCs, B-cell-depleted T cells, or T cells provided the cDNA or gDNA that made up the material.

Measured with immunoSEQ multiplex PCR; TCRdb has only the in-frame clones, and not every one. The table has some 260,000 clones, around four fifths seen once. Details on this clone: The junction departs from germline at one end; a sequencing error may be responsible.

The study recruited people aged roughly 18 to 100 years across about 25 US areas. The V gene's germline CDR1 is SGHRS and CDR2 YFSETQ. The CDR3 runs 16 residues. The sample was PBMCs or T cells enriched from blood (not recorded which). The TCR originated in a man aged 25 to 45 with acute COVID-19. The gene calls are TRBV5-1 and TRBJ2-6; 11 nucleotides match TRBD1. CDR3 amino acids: CASRSGTGGGANVLTF. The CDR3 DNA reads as TGTGCCAGCAGGTCCGGGACAGGGGGAGGGGCCAACGTCCTGACTTTC.